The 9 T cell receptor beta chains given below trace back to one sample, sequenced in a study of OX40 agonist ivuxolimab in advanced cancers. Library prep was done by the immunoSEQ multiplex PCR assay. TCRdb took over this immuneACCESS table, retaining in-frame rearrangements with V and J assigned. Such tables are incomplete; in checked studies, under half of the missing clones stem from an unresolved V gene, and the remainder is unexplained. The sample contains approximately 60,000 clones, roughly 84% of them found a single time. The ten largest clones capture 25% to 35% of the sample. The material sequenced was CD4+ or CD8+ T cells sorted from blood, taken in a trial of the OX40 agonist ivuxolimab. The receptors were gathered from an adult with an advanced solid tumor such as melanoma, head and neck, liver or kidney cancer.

The DNA for the CDR3 is TGTGCCAGTAGTAGCTACAGGATTCGGGGGAGCTCCTACAATGAGCAGTTCTTC. Amino acid sequence: CASSSYRIRGSSYNEQFF. This rearrangement joins TRBV19 to TRBJ2-1; maybe TRBD2 (6 bases). The V end lost 4 bases, the J end lost 0 bases, and 19 bases lay between the germline ends. The germline V gene has CDR1 LNHDA and CDR2 SQIVND (reference sequence). The length of the CDR3 is 18 residues.

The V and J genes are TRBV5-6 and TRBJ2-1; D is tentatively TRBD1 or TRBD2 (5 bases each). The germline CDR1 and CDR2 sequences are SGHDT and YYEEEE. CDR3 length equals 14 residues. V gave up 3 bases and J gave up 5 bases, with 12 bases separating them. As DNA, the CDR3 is TGTGCCAGCAGCTATTGGGGGAGAAACAATGAGCAGTTCTTC. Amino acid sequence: CASSYWGRNNEQFF.

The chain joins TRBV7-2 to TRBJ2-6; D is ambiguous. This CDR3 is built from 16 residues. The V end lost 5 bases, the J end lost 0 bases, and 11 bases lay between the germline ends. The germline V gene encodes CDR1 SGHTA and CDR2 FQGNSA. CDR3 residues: CASSIVANSGANVLTF. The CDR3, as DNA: TGTGCCAGCAGCATCGTAGCCAACTCTGGGGCCAACGTCCTGACTTTC.

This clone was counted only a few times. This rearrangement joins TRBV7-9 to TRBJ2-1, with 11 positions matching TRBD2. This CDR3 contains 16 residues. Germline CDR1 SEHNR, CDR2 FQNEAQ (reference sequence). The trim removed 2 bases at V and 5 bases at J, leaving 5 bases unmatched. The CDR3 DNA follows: TGTGCCAGCAGCTTATCCCTAGCGGGGGGCCACAATGAGCAGTTCTTC. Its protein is CASSLSLAGGHNEQFF.

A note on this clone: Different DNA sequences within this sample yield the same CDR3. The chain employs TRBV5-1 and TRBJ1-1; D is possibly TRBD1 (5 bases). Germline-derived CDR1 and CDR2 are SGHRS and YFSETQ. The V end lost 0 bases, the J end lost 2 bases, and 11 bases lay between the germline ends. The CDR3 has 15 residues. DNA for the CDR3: TGCGCCAGCAGCTTGGCGGGGGAGGAAAACACTGAAGCTTTCTTT. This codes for CASSLAGEENTEAFF. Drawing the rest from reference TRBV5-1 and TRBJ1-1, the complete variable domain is KAGVTQTPRYLIKTRGQQVTLSCSPISGHRSVSWYQQTPGQGLQFLFEYFSETQRNKGNFPGRFSGRQFSNSRSEMNVSTLELGDSALYLCASSLAGEENTEAFFGQGTRLTVV.

CDR3 sequence reads: CAWSDLTEAFF. Written as DNA, the CDR3 is TGTGCCTGGAGTGACCTCACTGAAGCTTTCTTT. The chain has TRBV30 and TRBJ1-1, with D unresolved. The CDR3 is 11 residues long. Germline V gene lookup returns CDR1 GTSNPN and CDR2 SVGIG (reference sequence). V was trimmed by 1 base and J by 4 bases, leaving 4 bases between them.

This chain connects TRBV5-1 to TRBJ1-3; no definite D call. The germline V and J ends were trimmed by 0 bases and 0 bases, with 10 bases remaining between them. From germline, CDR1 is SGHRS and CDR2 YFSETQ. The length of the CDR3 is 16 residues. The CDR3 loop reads CASSLGGSSSGNTIYF. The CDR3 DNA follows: TGCGCCAGCAGCTTGGGAGGGTCATCCTCTGGAAACACCATATATTTT.

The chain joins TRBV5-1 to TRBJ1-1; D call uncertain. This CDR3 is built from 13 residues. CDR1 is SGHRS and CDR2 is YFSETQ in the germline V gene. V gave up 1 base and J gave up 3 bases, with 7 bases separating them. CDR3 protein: CASSLSRYTEAFF. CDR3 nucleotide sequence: TGCGCCAGCAGCTTGAGCCGGTACACTGAAGCTTTCTTT. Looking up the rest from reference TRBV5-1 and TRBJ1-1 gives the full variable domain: KAGVTQTPRYLIKTRGQQVTLSCSPISGHRSVSWYQQTPGQGLQFLFEYFSETQRNKGNFPGRFSGRQFSNSRSEMNVSTLELGDSALYLCASSLSRYTEAFFGQGTRLTVV.

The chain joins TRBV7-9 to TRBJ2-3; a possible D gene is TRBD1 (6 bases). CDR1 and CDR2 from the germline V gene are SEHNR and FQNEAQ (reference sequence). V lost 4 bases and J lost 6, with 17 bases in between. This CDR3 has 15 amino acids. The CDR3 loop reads CASSSWGPQGDTQYF. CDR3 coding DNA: TGTGCCAGCAGCTCGTGGGGGCCCCAAGGGGATACGCAGTATTTT. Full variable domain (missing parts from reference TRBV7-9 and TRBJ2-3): DTGVSQNPRHKITKRGQNVTFRCDPISEHNRLYWYRQTLGQGPEFLTYFQNEAQLEKSRLLSDRFSAERPKGSFSTLEIQRTEQGDSAMYLCASSSWGPQGDTQYFGPGTRLTVL.